A selection of T cell receptor beta chains follows, all from one sample in a study of blood T cell repertoires in COVID-19. Clones were read by immunoSEQ multiplex PCR, and TCRdb kept only the in-frame ones, dropping some. The table shows fewer than 300,000 clones, with approximately 84% occurring only once. Sequenced: peripheral blood. These receptors all stem from a human donor with COVID-19, enrolled during active disease. The donor label of this sample is uncertain. Both conserved end residues are part of each CDR3. Each record gives: V gene, clone size, J gene, D gene, CDR3 DNA, CDR3 protein. D genes are given only for firm matches. A row's size may be missing; if present it is once, few, many or a size class.

TRBV19,-,TRBJ1-5,TRBD1,TGTGCCAGTACCAGGGGGAGCGACAATCAGCCCCAGCATTTT,CASTRGSDNQPQHF
TRBV7-9,-,TRBJ2-5,TRBD2,TGTGCCAGCAGCTCTCGGGGTGCGGGGGAAGAGACCCAGTACTTC,CASSSRGAGEETQYF
TRBV25-1,-,TRBJ1-2,-,TGTGCCAGCAGTGCTACGGACAGCTCCTATGGCTACACCTTC,CASSATDSSYGYTF
TRBV19,few,TRBJ2-1,-,TGTGCCAGTAGTATAAGGGCCAGGGGATCCTACAATGAGCAGTTCTTC,CASSIRARGSYNEQFF
TRBV4-1,-,TRBJ1-5,-,TGCGCCAGCAGCCAAGATCCCATGGAGGTAAATAGCAATCAGCCCCAGCATTTT,CASSQDPMEVNSNQPQHF
TRBV7-2,-,TRBJ1-3,-,TGTGCCAGCAGCTTACCAGGGTCTGGAAACACCATATATTTT,CASSLPGSGNTIYF
TRBV28,once,TRBJ2-1,-,TGTGCCAGCGCTGGAGCAATCTCTCTCAATGAGCAGTTCTTC,CASAGAISLNEQFF
TRBV29-1,-,TRBJ2-7,-,TGCAGCGTTGAGCGAGAGCCCTACGAGCAGTACTTC,CSVEREPYEQYF
TRBV27,-,TRBJ2-3,TRBD2,TGTGCCAGCAGTATGCCTACTAGCGGGAGGGGCGCAGATACGCAGTATTTT,CASSMPTSGRGADTQYF
TRBV29-1,-,TRBJ2-5,TRBD2,TGCAGCGTTGACGGGACTAGCGGACTTTTGCGAGAGACCCAGTACTTC,CSVDGTSGLLRETQYF
TRBV29-1,-,TRBJ2-1,-,TGCAGCGTTGAAGAGTACGAGGCTCGGGGGCAGTTCTTC,CSVEEYEARGQFF
TRBV19,-,TRBJ1-1,TRBD1,TGTGCCAGTAGTATGCAGGGGGTAGGGGGTGAAGCTTTCTTT,CASSMQGVGGEAFF
TRBV25-1,-,TRBJ2-1,TRBD2,TGTGCCAGCAGGCAAGGACTAGCGGGATATAATGAGCAGTTCTTC,CASRQGLAGYNEQFF
TRBV20-1,-,TRBJ2-7,TRBD2,TGCAGTGCTAGTGGAGGGAGGGGCAACGAGCAGTACTTC,CSASGGRGNEQYF
TRBV27,-,TRBJ1-5,-,TGTGCCAGCAGTCCCGTGGGCAGGGAGGATCAGCCCCAGCATTTT,CASSPVGREDQPQHF
TRBV19,-,TRBJ1-1,TRBD1,TGTGCCAGTCTCCGTAGGGACAGTCAACGCCCGGACACTGAAGCTTTCTTT,CASLRRDSQRPDTEAFF
TRBV3-1/TRBV3-2,-,TRBJ1-2,-,TGTGCCAGCAGCCAAGAAACGGCGGCCTATGGCTACACCTTC,CASSQETAAYGYTF
TRBV4-1,once,TRBJ1-2,TRBD1,TGCGCCAGCAGCCAAGAAAAGATTCTCGACAGGGATAACTATGGCTACACCTTC,CASSQEKILDRDNYGYTF
TRBV5-8,-,TRBJ1-2,-,TGTGCCAGCAGTCGTCTCCTCTATGGCTACACCTTC,CASSRLLYGYTF
TRBV7-9,-,TRBJ1-3,-,TGTGCCAGCAGCCCCCCCGGTGGGAGAAACTCTGGAAACACCATATATTTT,CASSPPGGRNSGNTIYF
TRBV7-2,once,TRBJ2-3,-,TGTGCCAGCAGCTTATCGGCCCGGACTAGCACAGATACGCAGTATTTT,CASSLSARTSTDTQYF
TRBV5-1,-,TRBJ2-7,-,TGCGCCAGCAGCTTGGGCGGAGGTGGGAGATACGAGCAGTACTTC,CASSLGGGGRYEQYF
TRBV2,-,TRBJ2-2,TRBD2,TGTGCCAGCAGGAAACTAGCGGGAGAATCCACCGGGGAGCTGTTTTTT,CASRKLAGESTGELFF
TRBV7-9,-,TRBJ1-3,-,TGTGCCAGCAGCTTAGCGGACACCTTCTCTGGAAACACCATATATTTT,CASSLADTFSGNTIYF
TRBV7-2,-,TRBJ2-5,TRBD1,TGTGCCAGCAGCCAGTGGACAGGGGGACAGACCCAGTACTTC,CASSQWTGGQTQYF
TRBV9,-,TRBJ1-2,-,TGTGCCAGCACCAAGACAGTGCTTTCTAACTATGGCTACACCTTC,CASTKTVLSNYGYTF
TRBV6-5,-,TRBJ2-3,-,TGTGCCAGCAGCTTCCCGGGACTCTCTACGCAGTATTTT,CASSFPGLSTQYF